A selection of T cell receptor beta chains follows, all from one sample in a study of memory CD4+ T cells and cytomegalovirus serostatus. Here immunoSEQ multiplex PCR was the method, and the copy in TCRdb shows in-frame clones only, minus some. Of under 55,000 clones listed, around 88% were seen once; the top ten hold approximately 1.9%. The source material was memory CD4+ T cells from blood. These receptors were collected from an adult in good health and CMV-seropositive. Both conserved end residues are part of each CDR3. The D gene is left open where the match is weak. Size is stated for part of the rows, as once, few or many counts, or as a class when the clone is expanded.

D gene: .; J gene: TRBJ1-2; clone size: .; V gene: TRBV18; CDR3 DNA: TGTGCCAGCTCACCAGGTGATCAGAAATATGGCTACACCTTC; CDR3 protein: CASSPGDQKYGYTF
D gene: .; J gene: TRBJ1-1; clone size: .; V gene: TRBV6-1; CDR3 DNA: TGTGCCAGCAGAATCGGGACCCCGTCCACTGAAGCTTTCTTT; CDR3 protein: CASRIGTPSTEAFF
D gene: TRBD1; J gene: TRBJ2-6; clone size: .; V gene: TRBV30; CDR3 DNA: TGTGCCTGGAGTGTATTAGGGGGCGGGTCTGGGGCCAACGTCCTGACTTTC; CDR3 protein: CAWSVLGGGSGANVLTF
D gene: TRBD2; J gene: TRBJ2-7; clone size: .; V gene: TRBV12-5; CDR3 DNA: TGTGCTAGTGGTTTGTCAAGGGGACTAGCGGGGGGCCATTCCTACGAGCAGTACTTC; CDR3 protein: CASGLSRGLAGGHSYEQYF
D gene: .; J gene: TRBJ1-5; clone size: .; V gene: TRBV18; CDR3 DNA: TGTGCCAGCTCACCCGGGCCCACGCAGCCCCAGCATTTT; CDR3 protein: CASSPGPTQPQHF
D gene: TRBD1; J gene: TRBJ1-1; clone size: .; V gene: TRBV10-3; CDR3 DNA: TGTGCCATCAGTGGTGAGGGGGCGGTCGCTTTCTTT; CDR3 protein: CAISGEGAVAFF
D gene: .; J gene: TRBJ2-5; clone size: .; V gene: TRBV6-6; CDR3 DNA: TGTGCCTGCGCCCGGCCGGGCGGCCAGGAGACCCAGTACTTC; CDR3 protein: CACARPGGQETQYF
D gene: .; J gene: TRBJ1-3; clone size: medium-sized; V gene: TRBV28; CDR3 DNA: TGTGCCAGCAGCTGGGGTGCCTCGCAAAACACCATATATTTT; CDR3 protein: CASSWGASQNTIYF
D gene: .; J gene: TRBJ1-6; clone size: few; V gene: TRBV7-9; CDR3 DNA: TGTGCCAGCGGAGTCGACAATTCACCCCTCCACTTT; CDR3 protein: CASGVDNSPLHF
D gene: .; J gene: TRBJ2-5; clone size: .; V gene: TRBV6-7; CDR3 DNA: TGTGCCAGCAGTTACTACGTCTGTCGGGGGAGGGAGACCCAGTACTTC; CDR3 protein: CASSYYVCRGRETQYF
D gene: .; J gene: TRBJ1-2; clone size: .; V gene: TRBV11-2; CDR3 DNA: TGTGCCAGCAGCTTAGGGCCTCAAAACACCTTC; CDR3 protein: CASSLGPQNTF
D gene: TRBD2; J gene: TRBJ2-7; clone size: .; V gene: TRBV27; CDR3 DNA: TGTGCCAGCAGTTTCCGTAGCGGGAGGACCTACGAGCAGTACTTC; CDR3 protein: CASSFRSGRTYEQYF
D gene: .; J gene: TRBJ1-5; clone size: .; V gene: TRBV7-2; CDR3 DNA: TGTGCCAGCAGCCTACATGAACTGGGAAATCAGCCCCAGCATTTT; CDR3 protein: CASSLHELGNQPQHF
D gene: TRBD1; J gene: TRBJ1-5; clone size: .; V gene: TRBV2; CDR3 DNA: TGTGCCAGCAGTGAAGCCGGCAGGGGGAAACAGCCCCAGCATTTT; CDR3 protein: CASSEAGRGKQPQHF
D gene: .; J gene: TRBJ2-4; clone size: .; V gene: TRBV7-2; CDR3 DNA: TGTGCCAGCAGCTTAGAGGTCGGGCCCGCCAAAAACATTCAGTACTTC; CDR3 protein: CASSLEVGPAKNIQYF
D gene: .; J gene: TRBJ2-1; clone size: .; V gene: TRBV7-3; CDR3 DNA: TGTGCCAGCAGCCTTAACACCTACAATGAGCAGTTCTTC; CDR3 protein: CASSLNTYNEQFF
D gene: TRBD1; J gene: TRBJ1-2; clone size: .; V gene: TRBV11-2; CDR3 DNA: TGTGCCAGCAGCTTAGCCGGGACAGTTACCGGCTACACCTTC; CDR3 protein: CASSLAGTVTGYTF
D gene: .; J gene: TRBJ2-1; clone size: .; V gene: TRBV11-2; CDR3 DNA: TGTGCCAGCAGCCTGATGGGGGCAGTGGGCGATGAGCAGTTCTTC; CDR3 protein: CASSLMGAVGDEQFF
D gene: .; J gene: TRBJ1-2; clone size: .; V gene: TRBV20-1; CDR3 DNA: TGCAGTGCTAGGGATGGCTACACCTTC; CDR3 protein: CSARDGYTF
D gene: TRBD2; J gene: TRBJ2-7; clone size: few; V gene: TRBV6-6; CDR3 DNA: TGTGCCAGCAGTCCTCCCGTTTTTAGCGGGGTCTACGAGCAGTACTTC; CDR3 protein: CASSPPVFSGVYEQYF
D gene: .; J gene: TRBJ1-4; clone size: .; V gene: TRBV27; CDR3 DNA: TGTGCCAGCAGAGGCTGGGAAAGTGAAAAACTGTTTTTT; CDR3 protein: CASRGWESEKLFF
D gene: TRBD1; J gene: TRBJ1-2; clone size: .; V gene: TRBV10-2; CDR3 DNA: TGCGCCAGCACCCCAACAGGGGACTATGGCTACACCTTC; CDR3 protein: CASTPTGDYGYTF
D gene: .; J gene: TRBJ2-7; clone size: .; V gene: TRBV9; CDR3 DNA: TGTGCCAGCAGCGTAGGGTCCTCCTACGAGCAGTACTTC; CDR3 protein: CASSVGSSYEQYF
D gene: TRBD2; J gene: TRBJ2-5; clone size: .; V gene: TRBV29-1; CDR3 DNA: TGCAGCGTTGAGGGACTAGCGGGGGGGGAGACCCAGTACTTC; CDR3 protein: CSVEGLAGGETQYF
D gene: .; J gene: TRBJ1-5; clone size: .; V gene: TRBV6-6; CDR3 DNA: TGTGCCAGCAGTTACGAGGGGGGGGCTTCGGCCCAGCATTTT; CDR3 protein: CASSYEGGASAQHF
D gene: .; J gene: TRBJ2-1; clone size: once; V gene: TRBV7-6; CDR3 DNA: TGTGCCAGCAGCTTAAGGGCGGGAAGCAATGAGCAGTTCTTC; CDR3 protein: CASSLRAGSNEQFF
D gene: .; J gene: TRBJ1-4; clone size: .; V gene: TRBV14; CDR3 DNA: TGTGCCAGCAGCCAAGCGGACAGACCTGCAACTAATGAAAAACTGTTTTTT; CDR3 protein: CASSQADRPATNEKLFF
D gene: .; J gene: TRBJ2-7; clone size: .; V gene: TRBV7-2; CDR3 DNA: TGTGCCAGCAGCTTATTCCAGGGGACCTACGAGCAGTACTTC; CDR3 protein: CASSLFQGTYEQYF
D gene: .; J gene: TRBJ2-5; clone size: .; V gene: TRBV7-2; CDR3 DNA: TGTGCCAGCAGCTTACGGGCGAGTCAAGAGACCCAGTACTTC; CDR3 protein: CASSLRASQETQYF
D gene: TRBD1; J gene: TRBJ2-3; clone size: few; V gene: TRBV29-1; CDR3 DNA: TGCAGCGTGAACCGGGACAGGAGTACGGATACGCAGTATTTT; CDR3 protein: CSVNRDRSTDTQYF
D gene: .; J gene: TRBJ1-4; clone size: .; V gene: TRBV2; CDR3 DNA: TGTGCCAGCAGTGCGGCAGGTGTTAATGAAAAACTGTTTTTT; CDR3 protein: CASSAAGVNEKLFF
D gene: .; J gene: TRBJ2-3; clone size: .; V gene: TRBV7-7; CDR3 DNA: TGTGCTAGCAGCGCCTCTGAGGGGTCGGGTACGCAGTATTTT; CDR3 protein: CASSASEGSGTQYF
D gene: TRBD2; J gene: TRBJ2-7; clone size: .; V gene: TRBV6-4; CDR3 DNA: TGTGCCAGCAGTAGAACCGGGACTAGCGGGGAGGAGCAGTACTTC; CDR3 protein: CASSRTGTSGEEQYF
D gene: .; J gene: TRBJ2-5; clone size: .; V gene: TRBV5-1; CDR3 DNA: TGCGCCAGCAGCTTTGCGGACAGCGGGGAGACCCAGTACTTC; CDR3 protein: CASSFADSGETQYF
D gene: TRBD2; J gene: TRBJ2-5; clone size: .; V gene: TRBV5-6; CDR3 DNA: TGTGCCAGCAGCCCCTTGAGAGGAGCGGGAGCCCAAGAGACCCAGTACTTC; CDR3 protein: CASSPLRGAGAQETQYF
D gene: TRBD2; J gene: TRBJ2-1; clone size: .; V gene: TRBV27; CDR3 DNA: TGTGCCAGCAGGGGAGGGGCCTCCTACAATGAGCAGTTCTTC; CDR3 protein: CASRGGASYNEQFF
D gene: TRBD1; J gene: TRBJ2-6; clone size: .; V gene: TRBV6-6; CDR3 DNA: TGTGCCAGCAACCCGACAGGGCGCTCTGGGGCCAACGTCCTGACTTTC; CDR3 protein: CASNPTGRSGANVLTF
D gene: .; J gene: TRBJ2-7; clone size: .; V gene: TRBV7-2; CDR3 DNA: TGTGCCAGCAGCTTAGATGGTATTACTACCTACGAGCAGTACTTC; CDR3 protein: CASSLDGITTYEQYF
D gene: TRBD2; J gene: TRBJ2-5; clone size: .; V gene: TRBV6-6; CDR3 DNA: TGTGCCAGCAGTTTAGGACTAGCGGGGGGAGGAGAGACCCAGTACTTC; CDR3 protein: CASSLGLAGGGETQYF
D gene: TRBD1; J gene: TRBJ1-5; clone size: .; V gene: TRBV6-5; CDR3 DNA: TGTGCCAGCAGTTACCAGGGGGGTAATCAGCCCCAGCATTTT; CDR3 protein: CASSYQGGNQPQHF
D gene: .; J gene: TRBJ1-4; clone size: .; V gene: TRBV7-6; CDR3 DNA: TGTGCCAGCAGCCGTGGGGACACCGAAAGGAAACTGTTTTTT; CDR3 protein: CASSRGDTERKLFF